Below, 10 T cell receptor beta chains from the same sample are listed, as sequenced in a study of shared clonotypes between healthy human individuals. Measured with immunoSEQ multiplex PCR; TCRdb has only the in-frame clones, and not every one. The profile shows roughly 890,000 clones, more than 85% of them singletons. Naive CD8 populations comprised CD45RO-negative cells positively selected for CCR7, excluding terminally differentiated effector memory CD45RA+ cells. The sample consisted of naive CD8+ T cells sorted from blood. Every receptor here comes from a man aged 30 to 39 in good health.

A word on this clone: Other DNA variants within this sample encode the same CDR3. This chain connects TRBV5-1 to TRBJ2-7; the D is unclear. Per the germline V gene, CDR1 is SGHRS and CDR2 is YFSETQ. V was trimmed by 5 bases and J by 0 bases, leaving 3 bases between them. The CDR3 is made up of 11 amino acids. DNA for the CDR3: TGCGCCAGCAGTACCTCCTACGAGCAGTACTTC. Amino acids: CASSTSYEQYF.

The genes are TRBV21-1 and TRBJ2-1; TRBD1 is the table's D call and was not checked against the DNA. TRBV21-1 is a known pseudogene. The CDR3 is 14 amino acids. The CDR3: CASTQGGAHNEQFF. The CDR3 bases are TGTGCCAGCACCCAGGGGGGTGCACACAATGAGCAGTTCTTC.

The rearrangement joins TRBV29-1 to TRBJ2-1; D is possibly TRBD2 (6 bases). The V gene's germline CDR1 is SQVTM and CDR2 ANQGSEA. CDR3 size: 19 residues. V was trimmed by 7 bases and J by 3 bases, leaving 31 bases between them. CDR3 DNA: TGCAGCGCCACCACCCCCGGGGGAAAAAAGAAGACTGTCTACAATGAGCAGTTCTTC. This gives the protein CSATTPGGKKKTVYNEQFF.

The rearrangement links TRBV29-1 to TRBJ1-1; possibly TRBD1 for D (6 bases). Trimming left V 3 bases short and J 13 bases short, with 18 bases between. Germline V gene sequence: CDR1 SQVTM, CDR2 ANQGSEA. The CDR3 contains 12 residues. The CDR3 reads CSVDGGIPGGFF. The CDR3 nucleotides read TGCAGCGTTGACGGGGGCATCCCGGGAGGTTTCTTT.

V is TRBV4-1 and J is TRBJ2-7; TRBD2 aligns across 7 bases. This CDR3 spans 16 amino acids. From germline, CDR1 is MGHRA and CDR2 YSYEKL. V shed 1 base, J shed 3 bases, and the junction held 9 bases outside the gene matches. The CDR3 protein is CASSQVDTRGDYEQYF. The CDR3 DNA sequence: TGCGCCAGCAGCCAAGTGGACACTCGGGGGGACTACGAGCAGTACTTC.

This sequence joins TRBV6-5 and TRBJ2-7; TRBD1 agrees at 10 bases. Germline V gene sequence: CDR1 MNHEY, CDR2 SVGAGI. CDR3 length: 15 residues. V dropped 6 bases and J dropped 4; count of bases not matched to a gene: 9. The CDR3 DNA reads TGTGCCAGCAGAAAACCCAGACAGGGGGCTTACGAGCAGTACTTC. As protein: CASRKPRQGAYEQYF.

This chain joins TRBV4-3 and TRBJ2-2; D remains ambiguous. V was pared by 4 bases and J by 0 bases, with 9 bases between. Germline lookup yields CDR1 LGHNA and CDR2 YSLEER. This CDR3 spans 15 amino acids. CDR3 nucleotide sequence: TGCGCCAGCAGCCCAGTCCTTACGAACACCGGGGAGCTGTTTTTT. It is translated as CASSPVLTNTGELFF.

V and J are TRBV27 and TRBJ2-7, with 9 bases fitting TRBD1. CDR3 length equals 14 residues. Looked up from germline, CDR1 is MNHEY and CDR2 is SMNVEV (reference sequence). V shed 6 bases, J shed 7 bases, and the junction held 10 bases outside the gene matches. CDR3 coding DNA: TGTGCCAGCAGGGGAACAGGGGGCGGACGGGAGCAGTACTTC. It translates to CASRGTGGGREQYF.

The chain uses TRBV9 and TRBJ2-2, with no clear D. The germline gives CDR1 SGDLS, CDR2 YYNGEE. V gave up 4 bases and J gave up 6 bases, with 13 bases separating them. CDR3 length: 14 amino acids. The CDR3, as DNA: TGTGCCAGCAGCCTTAAACCTGGGGCCGGGGAGCTGTTTTTT. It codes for CASSLKPGAGELFF.

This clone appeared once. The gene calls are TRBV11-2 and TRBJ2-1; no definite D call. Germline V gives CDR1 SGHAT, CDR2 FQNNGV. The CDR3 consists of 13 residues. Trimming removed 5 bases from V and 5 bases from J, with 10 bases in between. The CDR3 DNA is TGTGCCAGCAGCCCCCGATATGACAATGAGCAGTTCTTC. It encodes CASSPRYDNEQFF.